The following is a TCR beta chain sequence with its context. These data come from a study of T cell clones after liver transplantation. The CDR3 consists of 14 residues. Germline loops: CDR1 MNHEY, CDR2 SVGAGI. V was pared by 6 bases and J by 1 base, with 12 bases between. Repertoires were generated with immunoSEQ multiplex PCR, while TCRdb's copy carries only in-frame clones and drops some. The sample shows tens of thousands of clones, about 70% of them seen only once. The TCR was taken from a human donor who received a liver transplant. Material: CD4+ T cells from blood, obtained before liver transplant. The gene calls are TRBV6-5 and TRBJ1-1; D may be TRBD1 (6 bases). This chain's CDR3 is CASRTGTPNTEAFF. The CDR3 DNA follows: TGTGCCAGCAGAACCGGGACACCGAACACTGAAGCTTTCTTT.